One sample yielded the 32 T cell receptor beta chains listed below, sequenced in a study of identical twins. From the 5' RACE reads, TCRdb called clonotypes with MiXCR, one entry per CDR3 protein. The sample shows 600,000 to 850,000 distinct CDR3 sequences, roughly 18% of them seen only once. The same data also went into a second study, on T cells expressing NK-cell markers.

Sequencing was performed on PBMCs. The receptors were sampled from a woman under 30 in good health.

This chain connects TRBV7-9 to TRBJ1-3; a possible D gene is TRBD1 (6 bases). CDR3 length: 14 amino acids. V lost 4 bases to trimming and J lost 2 bases, with 9 bases between them. Germline V CDR1 and CDR2: SEHNR, FQNEAQ (reference sequence). CDR3 sequence reads: CASSYTGTGNTIYF. Written as DNA, the CDR3 is TGTGCCAGCAGCTATACAGGGACTGGAAACACCATATATTTT.

The chain carries TRBV7-2 and TRBJ1-6; the D gene is possibly TRBD1 (6 bases). This CDR3 comprises 15 residues. From germline, CDR1 is SGHTA and CDR2 FQGNSA. With 5 bases removed from V and 7 bases from J, the gap between germline ends came to 15 bases. The CDR3 DNA reads TGTGCCAGCAGCCTAGGGAGGCAGGGGAATTCACCCCTCCACTTT. This translates into CASSLGRQGNSPLHF.

Many counts were recorded for this clonotype. The rearrangement uses TRBV6-1 and TRBJ2-2, with 10 bases identical to TRBD2. After removal of 6 bases from V and 1 base from J, the junction contained 5 bases not matched to a gene. The length of the CDR3 is 16 residues. Germline CDR1 is MNHNS and CDR2 is SASEGT. CDR3: CASSPGLAVNTGELFF. The DNA of the CDR3 is TGTGCCAGCAGCCCCGGACTAGCGGTGAACACCGGGGAGCTGTTTTTT.

The chain employs TRBV11-2 and TRBJ2-7; a possible D gene is TRBD2 (7 bases). The CDR3 loop spans 15 amino acids. Per the germline V gene, CDR1 is SGHAT and CDR2 is FQNNGV. With 2 bases removed from V and 3 bases from J, the gap between germline ends came to 14 bases. The CDR3 coding sequence is TGTGCCAGCAGCTTACGTGGCGGGGGCCTCTACGAGCAGTACTTC. Its protein is CASSLRGGGLYEQYF.

This clonotype appeared a few times. This chain connects TRBV20-1 to TRBJ2-3; no reliable D call. The CDR3 has 15 residues. Germline-derived CDR1 and CDR2 are DFQATT and SNEGSKA (reference sequence). V gave up 2 bases and J gave up 1 base, with 13 bases separating them. The CDR3 DNA sequence: TGCAGTGCTAGAACGAAACCTAGTGGCACAGATACGCAGTATTTT. It codes for CSARTKPSGTDTQYF.

The chain links TRBV7-2 to TRBJ2-3; D is unresolved. The germline V gene encodes CDR1 SGHTA and CDR2 FQGNSA. This CDR3 is 14 amino acids long. Trimming took 1 base from V and 6 from J, leaving 11 bases between them. CDR3 nucleotide sequence: TGTGCCAGCAGCTTAGTAGGACCTCATGATACGCAGTATTTT. This codes for CASSLVGPHDTQYF.

This clonotype was observed a few times. CDR3 sequence (DNA): TGTGCCAGCAGTTTTGCCGAGCTCCGGTTATTGGAGACCCAGTACTTC. Amino acid sequence: CASSFAELRLLETQYF. The chain links TRBV12-3 or TRBV12-4 to TRBJ2-5; D is unclear. There are 16 residues in the CDR3. The V end lost 3 bases, the J end lost 5 bases, and 19 bases lay between the germline ends.

The chain recombines TRBV9 with TRBJ1-2, with D perhaps matching TRBD1 (6 bases). Germline V CDR1 and CDR2: SGDLS, YYNGEE. V was clipped by 2 bases and J by 4 bases, with 18 bases between them. The CDR3 runs to 16 residues. The CDR3 nucleotides are TGTGCCAGCAGCGTGGCCCGGACAGAAGACCCCTATGGCTACACCTTC. Translated: CASSVARTEDPYGYTF.

This clonotype showed up just a few times. V is TRBV3-1 and J is TRBJ2-1; no reliable D call. V was cut by 1 base and J by 5 bases, with 3 bases left in between. Germline V lookup: CDR1 LGHDT, CDR2 YNNKEL (reference sequence). This CDR3 has 12 residues. In nucleotides, the CDR3 is TGTGCCAGCAGCCAAGTACACAATGAGCAGTTCTTC. Protein: CASSQVHNEQFF.

The V and J genes are TRBV3-1 and TRBJ2-1; 9 bases match TRBD2. V trimming: 0 bases; J trimming: 14 bases; junction bases outside the gene matches: 11. Germline V gene lookup returns CDR1 LGHDT and CDR2 YNNKEL (reference sequence). The CDR3 consists of 15 residues. The CDR3 here is CASSQEASGAQQEFF. DNA of the CDR3: TGTGCCAGCAGCCAAGAGGCTAGCGGGGCACAACAGGAGTTCTTC.

This clonotype was found a few times. The CDR3 loop is CASSSRGLAGAPGRGETQYF. In nucleotides, the CDR3 is TGCGCCAGCAGCTCCCGTGGACTAGCGGGGGCCCCGGGACGGGGAGAGACCCAGTACTTC. The V and J genes are TRBV5-1 and TRBJ2-5; TRBD2 aligns across 13 bases. CDR1 SGHRS and CDR2 YFSETQ come from the germline V gene. This CDR3 is built from 20 residues. After removal of 3 bases from V and 4 bases from J, the junction contained 18 bases not matched to a gene.

This clonotype turned up a few times. This rearrangement joins TRBV6-2 or TRBV6-3 to TRBJ1-2; no clear D gene. The CDR3 is made up of 13 amino acids. V gave up 5 bases and J gave up 3 bases, with 10 bases separating them. Per the germline V gene, CDR1 is MNHEY and CDR2 is SVGEGT. The DNA of the CDR3 is TGTGCCAGCAGTAACGACCTGGACTATGGCTACACCTTC. This gives the protein CASSNDLDYGYTF.

This clonotype was counted only a few times. The chain is built from TRBV29-1 and TRBJ2-7; D call uncertain. The CDR3 covers 13 residues. Germline V lookup: CDR1 SQVTM, CDR2 ANQGSEA. V lost 6 bases to trimming and J lost 0 bases, with 12 bases between them. The CDR3 spells CSVTDGHSYEQYF. CDR3 nucleotide sequence: TGCAGCGTCACCGACGGTCACTCCTACGAGCAGTACTTC.

The rearrangement uses TRBV7-2 and TRBJ2-3, with TRBD2 matching 13 bases. The J segment lost 5 bases and the V segment lost 3 bases, leaving 5 bases of the junction unmatched. CDR1 is SGHTA, CDR2 FQGNSA, per germline. The length of the CDR3 is 16 residues. DNA of the CDR3: TGTGCCAGCAGCTTCGGACTAGCGGGAGCCCGAGATACGCAGTATTTT. Amino acids: CASSFGLAGARDTQYF.

This clonotype was found a few times. In DNA, the CDR3 is TGTGCCAGCAGCGATGGGACTTTCCGCCTCACAGATACGCAGTATTTT. It specifies CASSDGTFRLTDTQYF. The rearrangement links TRBV3-1 to TRBJ2-3; D is perhaps TRBD2 (6 bases). V lost 5 bases and J 2 bases, leaving 17 bases between the germline ends. Germline CDR1 LGHDT, CDR2 YNNKEL (reference sequence). This CDR3 spans 16 amino acids.

The chain uses TRBV7-6 and TRBJ2-3; 8 bases are a match to TRBD2. CDR1 SGHVS and CDR2 FNYEAQ come from the germline V gene. J lost 5 bases, V lost 4 bases, and 8 bases had no gene match. The CDR3 loop spans 15 amino acids. In nucleotides, the CDR3 is TGTGCCAGCAGCTCTATGACGGGAGGGGGAGATACGCAGTATTTT. This sequence encodes CASSSMTGGGDTQYF.

The sample holds a few counts of this clonotype. The V gene is TRBV3-1, the J gene TRBJ2-2; D gene unclear. Germline lookup yields CDR1 LGHDT and CDR2 YNNKEL (reference sequence). V was trimmed by 3 bases and J by 1 base, leaving 9 bases between them. The CDR3 totals 15 residues. As DNA, the CDR3 is TGTGCCAGCAGCCATCTGTTGGGGAACACCGGGGAGCTGTTTTTT. This gives the protein CASSHLLGNTGELFF.

The chain is built from TRBV20-1 and TRBJ2-3, with a weak D call TRBD2 (6 bases). In germline, CDR1 is DFQATT, CDR2 SNEGSKA (reference sequence). The CDR3 extends over 14 amino acids. The ends were cut back, 3 bases at V and 2 bases at J, with 12 bases in the middle. CDR3 in amino acids: CSARGSGNTDTQYF. DNA of the CDR3: TGCAGTGCTAGGGGTAGCGGTAACACAGATACGCAGTATTTT.

The rearrangement uses TRBV30 and TRBJ2-7, with a tentative D call TRBD2 (7 bases). The CDR3 is made up of 12 amino acids. V was pared by 0 bases and J by 5 bases, with 8 bases between. CDR1 is GTSNPN and CDR2 is SVGIG in the germline V gene (reference sequence). The CDR3 reads CAWSVRGHEQYF. Written as DNA, the CDR3 is TGTGCCTGGAGTGTGCGGGGGCACGAGCAGTACTTC. The complete variable domain, with remaining parts taken from reference TRBV30 and TRBJ2-7, reads SQTIHQWPATLVQPVGSPLSLECTVEGTSNPNLYWYRQAAGRGLQLLFYSVGIGQISSEVPQNLSASRPQDRQFILSSKKLLLSDSGFYLCAWSVRGHEQYFGPGTRLTVT.

This clonotype has just a few counts. V usage is TRBV20-1 and J usage is TRBJ2-7; no clear D. This CDR3 contains 11 residues. CDR1 and CDR2 from the germline V gene are DFQATT and SNEGSKA (reference sequence). Trimming removed 5 bases at V and 7 bases at J, with 12 bases between. Written as DNA, the CDR3 is TGCAGTGCTTTTCGCTTGGGTGAGCAGTACTTC. It codes for CSAFRLGEQYF.

This clonotype was counted a few times. The chain couples TRBV5-6 to TRBJ2-1, with TRBD2 matching over 10 bases. CDR1 is SGHDT and CDR2 is YYEEEE in the germline V gene. The CDR3 is 16 amino acids. With V trimmed by 3 bases and J by 6 bases, 9 bases remained unmatched. The DNA for the CDR3 is TGTGCCAGCAGCTGGGTGACTAGCGGGTTGGCCAATGAGCAGTTCTTC. As protein: CASSWVTSGLANEQFF.

As concerns this clonotype: Just one base apart from a much larger clone, this may be a read error. V and J are TRBV12-3 or TRBV12-4 and TRBJ2-2; D not certain. This CDR3 is built from 16 residues. CDR3 sequence (DNA): TGTGTCAGCAGTTTACGGGCAGCCGCGAACACCGGGGAGCTGTTTTTT. It translates to CVSSLRAAANTGELFF.

V gene TRBV18 combines with J gene TRBJ2-7; weak D call: TRBD2 (6 bases). Germline-derived CDR1 and CDR2 are KGHSH and LQKENI. CDR3 size: 15 residues. The V and J ends lost 6 bases and 2 bases respectively, with 17 bases between them. The CDR3 DNA follows: TGTGCCAGCTCCCCCGGGGCCTCGGGAGCCTACGAGCAGTACTTC. Protein: CASSPGASGAYEQYF.

The chain has TRBV18 and TRBJ2-1; TRBD1 matches at 9 bases. Germline CDR1 KGHSH, CDR2 LQKENI. The CDR3 runs 15 residues. J gave up 2 bases and V 5 bases, and 4 bases lay outside the gene matches. The chain's CDR3 is CASSKTGGPYNEQFF. The CDR3 nucleotides are TGTGCCAGCTCAAAGACAGGGGGTCCCTACAATGAGCAGTTCTTC.

The chain is built from TRBV12-3 or TRBV12-4 and TRBJ2-2; TRBD2 agrees at 9 bases. V was clipped by 1 base and J by 6 bases; unmatched bases: 15. This CDR3 is 19 amino acids long. The CDR3 region is CASSLVGGGAPRRAGELFF. DNA of the CDR3: TGTGCCAGCAGTTTAGTTGGCGGGGGGGCCCCGAGGAGGGCCGGGGAGCTGTTTTTT.

This rearrangement joins TRBV7-9 to TRBJ2-1, with 9 bases lining up with TRBD2. Germline V gene data show CDR1 as SEHNR and CDR2 as FQNEAQ (reference sequence). The CDR3 spans 16 residues. V shed 4 bases, J shed 8 bases, and the junction held 12 bases outside the gene matches. CDR3: CASSSVAGVRSYEQFF. The CDR3 nucleotides are TGTGCCAGCAGCTCTGTAGCGGGAGTGAGATCTTATGAGCAGTTCTTC.

This clonotype showed up just a few times. The gene calls are TRBV6-5 and TRBJ2-1; 13 bases align to TRBD2. The CDR3 loop spans 18 amino acids. Germline loops: CDR1 MNHEY, CDR2 SVGAGI. Trimming cost V 4 bases and J 10 bases; bases outside gene matches: 16. In DNA, the CDR3 is TGTGCCAGCAGTTCCTTTTACGCCGGGACTAGCGGGATCGGAGAGCAGTTCTTC. Its protein is CASSSFYAGTSGIGEQFF.

This sequence joins TRBV18 and TRBJ2-5; D perhaps matches TRBD2 (5 bases). V gave up 6 bases and J gave up 1 base, with 15 bases separating them. Germline V gene lookup returns CDR1 KGHSH and CDR2 LQKENI. This CDR3 region has 15 residues. In nucleotides, the CDR3 is TGTGCCAGCTCCCCAATTCTCAGCGGCCAAGAGACCCAGTACTTC. Residues: CASSPILSGQETQYF.

The V and J genes are TRBV29-1 and TRBJ1-1, with D maybe TRBD1 (6 bases). The CDR3 length is 10 residues. V was shortened by 4 bases and J by 8 bases, with 8 bases between the two germline ends. The V gene's germline CDR1 is SQVTM and CDR2 ANQGSEA. The CDR3 spells CSVVTGEAFF. Written as DNA, the CDR3 is TGCAGCGTTGTCACAGGGGAAGCTTTCTTT.

This clonotype was seen a few times. J is TRBJ2-3 and V is TRBV29-1; 9 nucleotides agree with TRBD2. In germline, CDR1 is SQVTM, CDR2 ANQGSEA. The CDR3 loop spans 14 amino acids. J gave up 5 bases and V 8 bases, and 11 bases lay outside the gene matches. CDR3: CSSDGGRGGDTQYF. The CDR3 coding sequence is TGCAGCTCTGACGGCGGGAGGGGCGGAGATACGCAGTATTTT.

The chain carries TRBV9 and TRBJ1-5; the match to TRBD1 covers 7 bases. The germline CDR1 and CDR2 sequences are SGDLS and YYNGEE. CDR3 length: 15 amino acids. The ends lost 2 bases at V and 2 bases at J; junction bases unmatched: 4. CDR3 coding DNA: TGTGCCAGCAGCGTTACAGGGGAAGGCAATCAGCCCCAGCATTTT. It yields the protein CASSVTGEGNQPQHF.

In its sample, this clonotype was seen a few times. V and J are TRBV15 and TRBJ1-2, with 7 bases that match TRBD1. Trimming cost V 0 bases and J 5 bases; bases outside gene matches: 9. CDR3 length: 16 amino acids. CDR1 is LNHNV, CDR2 YYDKDF, per germline (reference sequence). CDR3 sequence reads: CATSREAAGTVYGYTF. In nucleotides, the CDR3 is TGTGCCACCAGCAGAGAGGCAGCGGGGACAGTGTATGGCTACACCTTC.